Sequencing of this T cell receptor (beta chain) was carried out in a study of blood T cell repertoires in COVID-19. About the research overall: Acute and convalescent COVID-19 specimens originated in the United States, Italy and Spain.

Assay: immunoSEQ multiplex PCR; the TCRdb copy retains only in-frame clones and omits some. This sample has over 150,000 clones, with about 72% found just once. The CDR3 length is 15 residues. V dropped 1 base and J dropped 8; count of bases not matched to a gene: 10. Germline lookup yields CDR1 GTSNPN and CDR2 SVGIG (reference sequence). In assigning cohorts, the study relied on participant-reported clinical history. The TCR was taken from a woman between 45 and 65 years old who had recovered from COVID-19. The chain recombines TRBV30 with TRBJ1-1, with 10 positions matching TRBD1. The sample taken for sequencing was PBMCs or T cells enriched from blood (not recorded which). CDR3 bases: TGTGCCTGGAGTGCCCGATGGGACAGGGGCGACGAAGCTTTCTTT. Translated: CAWSARWDRGDEAFF.